This T cell receptor (beta chain) was captured in a study of beta chain features in type 1 diabetes. Study background: All samples combined gave 90 million to 130 million sorted cells for examination.

Purity of each sorted population was above 98%. Study observations and caveats: Type 1 diabetes patients showed a moderate but significant shortening of TCRB CDR3s in all four CD4+ subsets. Naive, central memory and Treg TCRB repertoires appeared more alike in patients than in healthy donors.

The V and J ends lost 4 bases and 4 bases respectively, with 15 bases between them. This CDR3 contains 15 residues. The V gene's germline CDR1 is MNHEY and CDR2 SMNVEV (reference sequence). Expressed TCRB transcripts were sequenced because the entire RNA isolate underwent reverse transcription. Clones were read by immunoSEQ multiplex PCR, and TCRdb kept only the in-frame ones, dropping some. The top ten clones hold about 0.07% of a sample with about 110,000 clones, 40% of them seen once. As concerns this clone: Antigen specificity is unknown.

This sequence joins TRBV27 and TRBJ2-3; D is perhaps TRBD1 (6 bases). The sequencing sample was made of stem cell memory CD4+ T cells from blood. The clonotype was recovered from a woman younger than 35 in good health. The CDR3 reads CASSWMQGRSDTQYF. For the CDR3, the DNA is TGTGCCAGCAGTTGGATGCAGGGGAGATCAGATACGCAGTATTTT.